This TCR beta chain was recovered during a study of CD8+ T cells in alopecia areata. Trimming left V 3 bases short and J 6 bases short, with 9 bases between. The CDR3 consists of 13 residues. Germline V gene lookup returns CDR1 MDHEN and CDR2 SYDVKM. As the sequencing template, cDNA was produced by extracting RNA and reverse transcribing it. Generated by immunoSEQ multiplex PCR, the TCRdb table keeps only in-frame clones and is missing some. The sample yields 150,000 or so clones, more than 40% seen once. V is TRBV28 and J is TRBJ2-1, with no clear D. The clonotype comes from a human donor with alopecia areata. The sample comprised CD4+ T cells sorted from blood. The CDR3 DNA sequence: TGTGCCAGCAGTTTGACGTGGGGCAATGAGCAGTTCTTC. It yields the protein CASSLTWGNEQFF. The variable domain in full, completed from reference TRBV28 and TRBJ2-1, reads DVKVTQSSRYLVKRTGEKVFLECVQDMDHENMFWYRQDPGLGLRLIYFSYDVKMKEKGDIPEGYSVSREKKERFSLILESASTNQTSMYLCASSLTWGNEQFFGPGTRLTVL.